The 20 T cell receptor beta chains given below trace back to one sample, sequenced in a study of T cell responses to AZD1222 COVID-19 vaccine. Profiling relied on immunoSEQ multiplex PCR, and the TCRdb table lists in-frame clones only, not all of them. The sample gives about 120,000 clones, 85% to 90% of which show up once; 4.4% is in the top ten. The sequences come from peripheral blood, collected on day 0 of AZD1222 vaccination. These TCRs come from an adult in good health.

The rearrangement links TRBV30 to TRBJ2-7; D remains ambiguous. This CDR3 is 12 amino acids long. Germline V gene sequence: CDR1 GTSNPN, CDR2 SVGIG (reference sequence). V was trimmed by 3 bases and J by 4 bases, leaving 10 bases between them. This CDR3 reads CAWSRDQYEQYF. The CDR3 DNA sequence: TGTGCCTGGAGCCGCGATCAGTACGAGCAGTACTTC.

V is TRBV2 and J is TRBJ1-5, with D possibly TRBD1 on 6 matching bases. Trimming left V 6 bases short and J 3 bases short, with 12 bases between. CDR3 length equals 14 residues. Germline assignment: CDR1 SNHLY and CDR2 FYNNEI. CDR3 region: CASSLRQVNQPQHF. The CDR3 DNA is TGTGCCAGCAGCCTCAGACAGGTCAATCAGCCCCAGCATTTT.

The chain couples TRBV10-3 to TRBJ2-1, with 9 bases fitting TRBD2. The germline V gene encodes CDR1 ENHRY and CDR2 SYGVKD. With 4 bases clipped from V and 5 bases from J, the junction kept 6 bases outside the gene matches. The CDR3 runs 15 residues. The CDR3 protein is CAISGGLATNNEQFF. The CDR3 region has the DNA TGTGCCATCAGTGGGGGACTAGCCACAAACAATGAGCAGTTCTTC.

J is TRBJ1-2 and V is TRBV27; a weak D match, TRBD1 (5 bases). This CDR3 has 13 residues. The germline V gene has CDR1 MNHEY and CDR2 SMNVEV (reference sequence). Trimming cost V 2 bases and J 8 bases, with 12 bases left between them. The CDR3 here is CASSLLGQGGYTF. In DNA, the CDR3 is TGTGCCAGCAGTTTACTAGGGCAGGGAGGCTACACCTTC.

The chain employs TRBV3-1 (or the pseudogene TRBV3-2) and TRBJ1-3; perhaps TRBD1 as D (6 bases). The germline V and J ends were trimmed by 4 bases and 4 bases, with 11 bases remaining between them. The CDR3 sequence is 14 residues long. Germline values: CDR1 LGHDT, CDR2 YNNKEL (reference sequence). CDR3 sequence reads: CASSPTGTGNTIYF. CDR3 DNA: TGTGCCAGCAGCCCTACCGGGACAGGAAACACCATATATTTT.

Turning to this clone: The sample contains more than one DNA sequence encoding this CDR3. The gene calls are TRBV18 and TRBJ2-7; 8 nucleotides align to TRBD1. Looked up from germline, CDR1 is KGHSH and CDR2 is LQKENI. The CDR3 is 15 residues long. Unmatched junction bases numbered 4, after V lost 3 bases and J lost 0 bases. The DNA for the CDR3 is TGTGCCAGCTCACCCGGGACAGGTTCCTCCTACGAGCAGTACTTC. Its translation is CASSPGTGSSYEQYF.

The chain employs TRBV28 and TRBJ1-2, with 8 nucleotides matching TRBD1. CDR1 is MDHEN and CDR2 is SYDVKM in the germline V gene. The CDR3 is made up of 14 amino acids. J gave up 1 base and V 9 bases, and 7 bases lay outside the gene matches. The CDR3: CASHPTGGNYGYTF. CDR3 nucleotides: TGTGCCAGTCACCCTACAGGGGGTAACTATGGCTACACCTTC.

The genes are TRBV15 and TRBJ1-1; TRBD1 agrees at 12 bases. The CDR3 covers 17 residues. Looked up from germline, CDR1 is LNHNV and CDR2 is YYDKDF (reference sequence). V dropped 3 bases and J dropped 5; count of bases not matched to a gene: 10. The CDR3 sequence is CATSRRGTGGFGTEAFF. CDR3 nucleotides: TGTGCCACCAGCAGGCGGGGGACAGGGGGCTTCGGGACTGAAGCTTTCTTT.

V gene TRBV7-9 combines with J gene TRBJ2-2; D tentatively fits TRBD1 or TRBD2 (5 bases each). Germline lookup yields CDR1 SEHNR and CDR2 FQNEAQ (reference sequence). This CDR3 is 13 amino acids long. Trimming took off 3 bases at V and 7 bases at J, with 9 bases between the two ends. The chain's CDR3 is CASSLGRSGELFF. CDR3 DNA sequence: TGTGCCAGCAGCTTGGGACGGAGCGGGGAGCTGTTTTTT.

V usage is TRBV28 and J usage is TRBJ2-2; D gene uncertain. Germline lookup yields CDR1 MDHEN and CDR2 SYDVKM. The V gene lost 8 bases and the J gene lost 1 base, with 5 bases spanning the gap. The CDR3 length is 12 residues. The CDR3 here is CASVGNTGELFF. CDR3 DNA sequence: TGTGCCAGCGTAGGGAACACCGGGGAGCTGTTTTTT.

The gene calls are TRBV4-1 and TRBJ1-6; no firm D call. The CDR3 has 15 residues. Germline CDR1 MGHRA, CDR2 YSYEKL. V lost 4 bases and J lost 7, with 14 bases in between. Here the CDR3 DNA reads TGCGCCAGCAGCCCCGGGTATTCTGAAAATTCACCCCTCCACTTT. Protein product: CASSPGYSENSPLHF.

V usage is TRBV7-2 and J usage is TRBJ2-7; 9 bases agree with TRBD2. The ends lost 0 bases at V and 7 bases at J; junction bases unmatched: 10. This CDR3 region has 16 residues. Per the germline V gene, CDR1 is SGHTA and CDR2 is FQGNSA. The CDR3, as DNA: TGTGCCAGCAGCTTAGCTGGCGGGGGGGCATCGTTGGAGCAGTACTTC. Translation gives CASSLAGGGASLEQYF.

The genes are TRBV28 and TRBJ1-5, with D unclear. The CDR3 is made up of 13 amino acids. V was pared by 5 bases and J by 8 bases, with 13 bases between. CDR1 is MDHEN and CDR2 is SYDVKM in the germline V gene. The CDR3 here is CASSLDSLKPQHF. Written as DNA, the CDR3 is TGTGCCAGCAGTCTTGATTCCCTCAAGCCCCAGCATTTT.

This chain connects TRBV12-3 or TRBV12-4 to TRBJ2-3, with no clear D. The V gene lost 5 bases and the J gene lost 4 bases, with 4 bases spanning the gap. The CDR3 is 11 amino acids. The CDR3 region has the DNA TGTGCCAGCAGTCAGCCAGATACGCAGTATTTT. Amino acids: CASSQPDTQYF.

The chain employs TRBV2 and TRBJ2-7, with TRBD1 identical over 7 bases. The CDR3 length is 15 residues. Trimming took 6 bases from V and 3 from J; bases not matched to a gene: 11. Germline loops: CDR1 SNHLY, CDR2 FYNNEI. The DNA for the CDR3 is TGTGCCAGCAGCTATGGGACAGTCGGAGGCTACGAGCAGTACTTC. Amino acids: CASSYGTVGGYEQYF.

The chain recombines TRBV30 with TRBJ2-5; 12 bases are shared with TRBD2. Germline V gene sequence: CDR1 GTSNPN, CDR2 SVGIG (reference sequence). The CDR3 sequence is 14 residues long. J gave up 4 bases and V 4 bases, and 4 bases lay outside the gene matches. CDR3 loop: CAWTSGRAAETQYF. The CDR3 coding sequence is TGTGCCTGGACTAGCGGGAGGGCCGCAGAGACCCAGTACTTC.

The chain has TRBV6-1 and TRBJ2-3; TRBD2 aligns across 10 bases. The V gene's germline CDR1 is MNHNS and CDR2 SASEGT. The CDR3 covers 17 residues. With V trimmed by 3 bases and J by 1 base, 7 bases remained unmatched. DNA for the CDR3: TGTGCCAGCAGTGACCGTGGACTAGCGGTAGGCACAGATACGCAGTATTTT. The encoded protein is CASSDRGLAVGTDTQYF.

The chain joins TRBV20-1 to TRBJ2-1; the D is unclear. The V and J ends lost 2 bases and 7 bases respectively, with 6 bases between them. The CDR3 has 11 residues. The germline V gene has CDR1 DFQATT and CDR2 SNEGSKA (reference sequence). The CDR3 coding sequence is TGCAGTGCTAGAACGAGGAATGAGCAGTTCTTC. Amino acid sequence: CSARTRNEQFF.

The rearrangement joins TRBV18 to TRBJ2-4; 7 bases align to TRBD1. J gave up 3 bases and V 4 bases, and 9 bases lay outside the gene matches. The CDR3 sequence is 16 residues long. The V gene's germline CDR1 is KGHSH and CDR2 LQKENI. CDR3 sequence reads: CASSLREGADKNIQYF. For the CDR3, the DNA is TGTGCCAGCTCACTCCGAGAGGGGGCTGACAAAAACATTCAGTACTTC.

V gene TRBV5-6 combines with J gene TRBJ2-3; TRBD2 aligns across 8 bases. The CDR3 has 16 residues. The V and J ends lost 4 bases and 4 bases, in that order; junction bases with no gene match: 11. Germline CDR1 is SGHDT and CDR2 is YYEEEE. The CDR3 DNA sequence: TGTGCCAGCAGCGCAGGACTAGCCGGACCACCAGATACGCAGTATTTT. Protein: CASSAGLAGPPDTQYF.